Listed below are T cell receptor beta chains from one sample, sequenced in a study of T-cell memory formation after mild COVID-19. Using its own MiXCR run on the 5' RACE reads, TCRdb lists one record per CDR3 protein. The sample holds some 300,000 distinct CDR3 sequences, 20% to 25% seen once. Sequenced sample: PBMCs or a T cell subset sorted from them (not recorded which). These receptors all stem from a young man who had mild COVID-19 (a few samples of this study predate the infection). Cell type and time point are not known. Both conserved end residues are part of each CDR3. D genes are given only for firm matches. The size of a clone is reported for some rows only, either as once, few or many, or as a class for expanded clones.

d_gene	v_gene	abundance	j_gene	CDR3aa	CDR3nt
.	TRBV6-6	few	TRBJ2-3	CASSYLGDTQYF	TGTGCCAGCAGTTATTTGGGTGATACGCAGTATTTT
.	TRBV11-2	few	TRBJ2-7	CASSPGPIHEQYF	TGTGCCAGCAGCCCCGGTCCAATACACGAGCAGTACTTC
.	TRBV5-1	.	TRBJ2-5	CASSFPEETQYF	TGCGCCAGCAGCTTCCCCGAAGAGACCCAGTACTTC
TRBD1	TRBV7-2	few	TRBJ2-5	CASSYQTGIRETQYF	TGTGCCAGCAGCTACCAGACAGGGATCCGAGAGACCCAGTACTTC
.	TRBV5-4	.	TRBJ1-2	CASSPDAIRYGYTF	TGTGCCAGCAGTCCGGACGCGATCCGCTATGGCTACACCTTC
.	TRBV5-1	.	TRBJ2-3	CASGQGDRTDTQYF	TGCGCCAGCGGGCAAGGGGACCGCACAGATACGCAGTATTTT
TRBD1	TRBV6-5	.	TRBJ2-7	CASSLGTGHEQYF	TGTGCCAGCAGTCTGGGGACAGGGCACGAGCAGTACTTC
.	TRBV7-8	few	TRBJ2-5	CASSSGQELSQYF	TGTGCCAGCAGCTCGGGTCAGGAACTTTCCCAGTACTTC
.	TRBV5-1	few	TRBJ2-2	CASSPGTQTGELFF	TGCGCCAGCAGCCCGGGGACTCAGACCGGGGAGCTGTTTTTT
TRBD2	TRBV7-7	many	TRBJ2-3	CASSLAGAYTDTQYF	TGTGCTAGCAGCTTAGCGGGGGCCTACACAGATACGCAGTATTTT
TRBD1	TRBV12-3/TRBV12-4	many	TRBJ2-3	CASSRQGLSTDTQYF	TGTGCCAGCAGTCGACAGGGGCTTAGCACAGATACGCAGTATTTT
.	TRBV7-9	.	TRBJ2-3	CASTQTTTDTQYF	TGTGCCAGCACCCAGACTACCACAGATACGCAGTATTTT
.	TRBV5-5	.	TRBJ1-1	CASSLMAGVDTEAFF	TGTGCCAGCAGCCTAATGGCGGGGGTCGACACTGAAGCTTTCTTT
TRBD2	TRBV30	.	TRBJ2-7	CAWSKPGGPYEQYF	TGTGCCTGGAGTAAACCGGGGGGACCCTACGAGCAGTACTTC
.	TRBV19	.	TRBJ2-4	CASSWDGAKNIQYF	TGTGCCAGTAGTTGGGACGGGGCCAAAAACATTCAGTACTTC
TRBD2	TRBV6-5	few	TRBJ2-7	CASSYGTSASYEQYF	TGTGCCAGCAGTTACGGGACTAGCGCCTCCTACGAGCAGTACTTC
.	TRBV7-2	.	TRBJ2-4	CASSIGGIQYF	TGTGCCAGCAGCATTGGAGGCATTCAGTACTTC